This T cell receptor beta chain was retrieved from a study of blood T cells in healthy people across ages. Broader study findings: Roughly linear age-related decline in beta diversity appeared, significant by age approximately 43.

From germline, CDR1 is MGHDK and CDR2 SYGVNS. The CDR3 has 15 amino acids. V dropped 1 base and J dropped 1 base, with 10 bases sitting between them. Regarding this clonotype: What it recognizes is unknown.

For the second PCR, which ran for roughly 6 to 11 cycles, a sample-barcoded 5' primer and a J-beta primer mix were used. Individual samples furnished no less than 2.5 million CDR3-containing paired-end reads apiece. TCRdb processed the 5' RACE reads anew with MiXCR; each CDR3 protein has one entry. In the table there are about 670,000 distinct CDR3 sequences, around 38% of which are singletons. Specimen: blood. The clonotype comes from a man older than 75 in good health. The V and J genes are TRBV25-1 and TRBJ2-5, with a weak D call TRBD2 (7 bases). This CDR3 is CASSEWGGAQETQYF. Written as DNA, the CDR3 is TGTGCCAGCAGTGAATGGGGGGGGGCCCAAGAGACCCAGTACTTC.